These 12 T cell receptor beta chains originate from one sample sequenced in a study of identical twins. TCRdb used MiXCR to reprocess the 5' RACE reads, holding one entry per CDR3 protein. The sample yields some 760,000 distinct CDR3 sequences, about 18% seen once. The sample was also linked to a second study, of T cells expressing NK-cell markers.

Sequencing was carried out using PBMCs. These receptors were taken from a woman under 30 in good health.

This chain connects TRBV12-5 to TRBJ1-1; 8 bases agree with TRBD1. After removal of 2 bases from V and 5 bases from J, the junction contained 7 bases not matched to a gene. Per the germline V gene, CDR1 is LGHNT and CDR2 is FRNRAP. This CDR3 is built from 15 residues. The CDR3, as DNA: TGTGCTAGTGGTTTGTTGACAGGGGTAAATACTGAAGCTTTCTTT. As protein: CASGLLTGVNTEAFF.

Only a few counts were recorded for this clonotype. The chain recombines TRBV6-1 with TRBJ2-1, with 15 bases lining up with TRBD2. V gave up 6 bases and J gave up 7 bases; unmatched junction bases: 4. This CDR3 is built from 15 residues. Germline V lookup: CDR1 MNHNS, CDR2 SASEGT. CDR3 DNA sequence: TGTGCCAGCAGAAGCGGGACTAGCGGGAGGAATGAGCAGTTCTTC. It codes for CASRSGTSGRNEQFF.

The V gene is TRBV19, the J gene TRBJ1-2; 9 nucleotides agree with TRBD1. The J segment lost 7 bases and the V segment lost 6 bases, leaving 18 bases of the junction unmatched. The CDR3 extends over 17 amino acids. The germline CDR1 and CDR2 sequences are LNHDA and SQIVND (reference sequence). The CDR3 is CASSSDGQGLSGRGYTF. As DNA, the CDR3 is TGTGCCAGTAGCTCAGATGGACAGGGGCTATCAGGCCGTGGCTACACCTTC.

This chain uses TRBV5-1 with TRBJ1-3; D not certain. The germline gives CDR1 SGHRS, CDR2 YFSETQ. This CDR3 region has 13 residues. V was cut by 0 bases and J by 5 bases, with 6 bases left in between. For the CDR3, the DNA is TGCGCCAGCAGCTTGGAAGGGAGAAACACCATATATTTT. It specifies CASSLEGRNTIYF.

In its sample, this clonotype was seen many times. J is TRBJ2-7 and V is TRBV12-3 or TRBV12-4; TRBD1 matches 8 bases. V lost 4 bases and J lost 11; bases outside the gene matches: 13. This CDR3 spans 14 amino acids. The CDR3 coding sequence is TGTGCCAGCAGTTCCGGGACAGGCCACTACGGAGAGTACTTC. Its translation is CASSSGTGHYGEYF.

The chain carries TRBV12-3 or TRBV12-4 and TRBJ2-3, with 7 bases lining up with TRBD2. Trimming cost V 3 bases and J 2 bases; bases outside gene matches: 8. CDR3 length equals 16 residues. The CDR3 region has the DNA TGTGCCAGCAGTTTGGTCGAGCGGGATCCCACAGATACGCAGTATTTT. Its translation: CASSLVERDPTDTQYF.

This clonotype was counted a few times. The CDR3 DNA follows: TGTGCCAGTAACAGGGGGCCGCGGAACTATGGCTACACCTTC. It is translated as CASNRGPRNYGYTF. The J gene is TRBJ1-2, the V gene TRBV19; 9 positions agree with TRBD1. The CDR3 consists of 14 residues. Per germline, CDR1 LNHDA and CDR2 SQIVND (reference sequence). Trimming cost V 7 bases and J 2 bases; bases outside gene matches: 5. Supplemented by reference TRBV19 and TRBJ1-2, the full variable domain reads DGGITQSPKYLFRKEGQNVTLSCEQNLNHDAMYWYRQDPGQGLRLIYYSQIVNDFQKGDIAEGYSVSREKKESFPLTVTSAQKNPTAFYLCASNRGPRNYGYTFGSGTRLTVV.

The sample holds a few counts of this clonotype. This chain joins TRBV20-1 and TRBJ2-1; no clear D. The CDR3 spans 12 residues. Germline V lookup: CDR1 DFQATT, CDR2 SNEGSKA (reference sequence). Trimming took off 2 bases at V and 6 bases at J, with 8 bases between the two ends. Here the CDR3 reads CSARPYTNEQFF. In DNA form, the CDR3 reads TGCAGTGCTAGACCCTACACCAATGAGCAGTTCTTC.

In this sample, this clonotype turned up a few times. The chain carries TRBV20-1 and TRBJ1-2, with D perhaps matching TRBD1 (6 bases). The V end was cut by 0 bases, the J end by 4 bases, with 12 bases between. Germline CDR1 and CDR2: DFQATT and SNEGSKA (reference sequence). The CDR3 is 14 residues long. The DNA of the CDR3 is TGCAGTGCTAGAGACCCCGGACAGACCTATGGCTACACCTTC. Encoded protein: CSARDPGQTYGYTF.

The V call is TRBV6-6, the J call TRBJ1-2, with D possibly matching TRBD1 (5 bases). V shed 6 bases and J shed 5 bases, with 10 bases lying between them. Per germline, CDR1 MNHNY and CDR2 SVGAGI (reference sequence). The length of the CDR3 is 12 residues. The DNA of the CDR3 is TGTGCCAGCAGCAGACAGACTTATGGCTACACCTTC. Its translation: CASSRQTYGYTF.

This clonotype came up a few times. The gene calls are TRBV9 and TRBJ2-1, with D perhaps matching TRBD1 (6 bases). V dropped 0 bases and J dropped 3 bases, with 16 bases sitting between them. This CDR3 contains 17 residues. Germline V lookup: CDR1 SGDLS, CDR2 YYNGEE. DNA of the CDR3: TGTGCCAGCAGCGTAGTCTCACGGCAGGGGAGCTACAATGAGCAGTTCTTC. Its protein is CASSVVSRQGSYNEQFF.

This clonotype was seen a few times. A read error may produce the germline difference seen at one junction end. The gene calls are TRBV29-1 and TRBJ1-1; no definite D call. Germline V gene data show CDR1 as SQVTM and CDR2 as ANQGSEA. The CDR3 has 12 amino acids. This chain's CDR3 is CSVWEGNAEAFF. CDR3 DNA sequence: TGCAGCGTTTGGGAAGGGAACGCTGAAGCTTTCTTT. The full variable domain, rest sourced from reference TRBV29-1 and TRBJ1-1, is SAVISQKPSRDICQRGTSLTIQCQVDSQVTMMFWYRQQPGQSLTLIATANQGSEATYESGFVIDKFPISRPNLTFSTLTVSNMSPEDSSIYLCSVWEGNAEAFFGQGTRLTVV.